Below, 11 T cell receptor beta chains from the same sample are listed, as sequenced in a study of T cells expressing NK-cell markers. TCRdb re-analyzed the 5' RACE reads; it lists each CDR3 protein once, without DNA. The repertoire table contains roughly 390,000 distinct CDR3 sequences. Sequencing was performed on blood T cells: a sorted CD56 or NKG2C T cell subset, CD4+ or CD8+ T cells, or bulk PBMC T cells (not recorded which). All receptors come from a woman aged 50 to 65 in good health.

V and J are TRBV5-1 and TRBJ2-1; TCRdb's D call, TRBD2, is unchecked because there is no DNA. Germline loops: CDR1 SGHRS, CDR2 YFSETQ. The CDR3 sequence is 19 residues long. This CDR3 is CASSISGSTSWNAYNEQFF.

The rearrangement joins TRBV19 to TRBJ2-2; the D call of TRBD2 rests on TCRdb alone, since no DNA is present to check it. Germline loops: CDR1 LNHDA, CDR2 SQIVND (reference sequence). The CDR3 runs 15 residues. The CDR3 protein is CASRDFNLGTGELFF.

V is TRBV18 and J is TRBJ2-5. From germline, CDR1 is KGHSH and CDR2 LQKENI. The length of the CDR3 is 15 residues. CDR3 residues: CASSPTRVSKETQYF.

The V gene is TRBV5-6, the J gene TRBJ1-2. CDR3 length equals 14 residues. CDR1 and CDR2 from the germline V gene are SGHDT and YYEEEE. CDR3 residues: CASSLKGFSYGYTF.

The V and J genes are TRBV18 and TRBJ2-3. Looked up from germline, CDR1 is KGHSH and CDR2 is LQKENI. The CDR3 runs 14 residues. This CDR3 reads CASSPPTKADTQYF.

The chain uses TRBV5-1 and TRBJ2-5. Germline V lookup: CDR1 SGHRS, CDR2 YFSETQ. The CDR3 consists of 15 residues. The CDR3 loop is CASSSGSRTQETQYF.

The chain joins TRBV6-5 to TRBJ2-7. Germline CDR1 reads MNHEY; CDR2 reads SVGAGI. The CDR3 is made up of 13 amino acids. The chain's CDR3 is CASSLGSRYEQYF.

V is TRBV11-2 and J is TRBJ1-2; lacking DNA, the TRBD1 call made by TCRdb goes unchecked. The CDR3 runs 15 residues. CDR1 is SGHAT and CDR2 is FQNNGV in the germline V gene. The CDR3 reads CASSVRDRGAYGYTF.

This chain connects TRBV3-1 to TRBJ2-3; as DNA is missing, the TRBD2 call by TCRdb cannot be tested. This CDR3 region has 16 residues. CDR1 and CDR2 (germline): LGHDT, YNNKEL (reference sequence). Here the CDR3 reads CASSEFSGSSADTQYF.

V gene TRBV20-1 combines with J gene TRBJ2-3; absent DNA, TCRdb's TRBD1 call cannot be checked. The CDR3 consists of 15 residues. CDR1 and CDR2 (germline): DFQATT, SNEGSKA (reference sequence). CDR3: CSARDRGRFSDTQYF.

The CDR3 sequence is CASSLGFLERAFF. The rearrangement links TRBV7-9 to TRBJ1-1. CDR1 SEHNR and CDR2 FQNEAQ come from the germline V gene (reference sequence). This CDR3 has 13 residues.